The following is a T cell receptor (beta chain) sequence with its context. What it binds is not known. Trimming removed 1 base from V and 7 bases from J, with 15 bases in between. This CDR3 has 15 amino acids. Per germline, CDR1 SEHNR and CDR2 FQNEAQ (reference sequence). The data were obtained in a study of OX40 agonist ivuxolimab in advanced cancers. On the study more broadly: Patients were treated with intravenous ivuxolimab, dosed at 0.01 to 10 mg/kg and infused every 2 weeks. General study findings and limits: The work left the antigen specificity of expanded peripheral T cells undetermined. CD8+ T cells averaged more expanded clones than CD4+. By week 6 at 0.1 to 3.0 mg/kg, blood CD4+ and CD8+ T cells had expanded clonally.

TCRdb keeps only in-frame clones here, not all; method: immunoSEQ multiplex PCR. The sample lists some 12,000 clones, roughly 78% occurring once. The sample consisted of CD4+ or CD8+ T cells sorted from blood, taken in a trial of the OX40 agonist ivuxolimab. The receptor was isolated from an adult with an advanced solid tumor such as melanoma, head and neck, liver or kidney cancer. The chain employs TRBV7-9 and TRBJ2-3, with a possible D match to TRBD2 (6 bases). The CDR3 DNA is TGTGCCAGCAGCTTAGGGCCGGGAGAAAGTAATACGCAGTATTTT. Its protein product is CASSLGPGESNTQYF. Full variable domain (rest looked up from reference TRBV7-9 and TRBJ2-3): DTGVSQNPRHKITKRGQNVTFRCDPISEHNRLYWYRQTLGQGPEFLTYFQNEAQLEKSRLLSDRFSAERPKGSFSTLEIQRTEQGDSAMYLCASSLGPGESNTQYFGPGTRLTVL.